Described below is a single T cell receptor (beta chain) sequence and its context. Its antigen is unknown. The data stem from a study of vaccination and CD4 T cells after COVID-19. Turning to the study itself: Six men and four women formed the convalescents, two being Hispanic. General study results and limits: 304 of 307 vaccine-specific clones from convalescent patients were spike mono-reactive.

Treatment here: approximately nine-day PBMC culture with coronavirus spike peptide pools or control peptides (ViraFEST assay). With peptide pools, ViraFEST first expanded antigen-specific T cells and afterwards sequenced their TCRs. Oncomine TCR Beta short-read sequencing was applied to DNA from cultured CD4+ T cells. Each CDR3 protein gets one entry after TCRdb re-called the PCR reads with MiXCR. The sample includes some 15,000 distinct CDR3 sequences, roughly 57% of them seen just once. The sequence was collected from a human donor who had recovered from COVID-19. The sample taken for sequencing was CD4+ T cells from blood, cultured in vitro.

The CDR3 region has the DNA TGTGCCAGCAGTTTACCGGGGCTAGCCGGCGATACGCAGTATTTT. Protein sequence: CASSLPGLAGDTQYF. This sequence joins TRBV28 and TRBJ2-3; D possibly uses TRBD1 or TRBD2 (5 bases each). Germline assignment: CDR1 MDHEN and CDR2 SYDVKM. V lost 2 bases, J lost 6 bases, and 15 bases lay in between. The CDR3 spans 15 residues.